The present TCR beta chain was sequenced within a study of cytomegalovirus exposure and HLA in healthy donors. Study outcomes and limitations: Per published accounts, TCR beta sequences correctly predicted the HLA-A and HLA-B alleles of most subjects. V- and J-gene trimming in TCR beta was tied to a missense DCLRE1C variant by an analysis performed later.

The PCR used 60 Vbeta and 13 Jbeta primers. Profiling relied on immunoSEQ multiplex PCR, and the TCRdb table lists in-frame clones only, not all of them. The sample records around 97,000 clones, more than 65% being singletons. For this clone: Its antigen is unknown.

Trimming took 8 bases from V and 3 from J, leaving 10 bases between them. The CDR3 has 12 residues. Germline V gene data show CDR1 as MGHRA and CDR2 as YSYEKL. The chain has TRBV4-1 and TRBJ2-5, with a weak D call TRBD1 (6 bases). Sequencing used PBMCs. The source is a woman under 30 in good health and CMV-seropositive. The CDR3 DNA reads TGCGCCAGCGGGACAACCAAAGAGACCCAGTACTTC. Amino acids: CASGTTKETQYF.